These 14 T cell receptor beta chains were sequenced from one sample in a study of lymphopenia after photon versus proton radiotherapy. Generated by immunoSEQ multiplex PCR, the TCRdb table keeps only in-frame clones and is missing some. The data hold over 15,000 clones, with around 90% observed a single time. The input for sequencing was peripheral blood, taken from a patient treated with photon-based radiotherapy. These receptors originate from a man aged 60 to 75 with pancreatic cancer.

This clone is a singleton in its sample. Here the CDR3 DNA reads TGTGCCACCAGCAGAGATAACGCCTACAATGAGCAGTTCTTC. It translates to CATSRDNAYNEQFF. This rearrangement joins TRBV15 to TRBJ2-1; D gene uncertain. This CDR3 is 14 amino acids long. Per the germline V gene, CDR1 is LNHNV and CDR2 is YYDKDF (reference sequence). Trimming removed 0 bases at V and 2 bases at J, with 5 bases between.

This clone appeared a few times. V and J are TRBV5-6 and TRBJ2-2; TRBD2 might be the D (6 bases). Trimming cost V 2 bases and J 8 bases, with 10 bases left between them. Germline CDR1 SGHDT, CDR2 YYEEEE. The CDR3 sequence is 13 residues long. CDR3 residues: CASSLLEGGELFF. In nucleotides, the CDR3 is TGTGCCAGCAGCTTACTGGAGGGTGGGGAGCTGTTTTTT.

The chain links TRBV29-1 to TRBJ2-7, with D perhaps TRBD1 (5 bases). V lost 4 bases and J 0 bases, leaving 10 bases between the germline ends. The germline V gene has CDR1 SQVTM and CDR2 ANQGSEA. This CDR3 contains 13 residues. In nucleotides, the CDR3 is TGCAGCGTTGCCAGGACATCCTCCTACGAGCAGTACTTC. This encodes CSVARTSSYEQYF.

The chain has TRBV5-6 and TRBJ2-7; a weak D match, TRBD2 (5 bases). The V gene lost 2 bases and the J gene lost 4 bases, with 10 bases spanning the gap. CDR1 is SGHDT, CDR2 YYEEEE, per germline. The CDR3 is 13 amino acids. CDR3 amino acids: CASSFHRGYEQYF. The CDR3 DNA sequence: TGTGCCAGCAGCTTCCACCGGGGATACGAGCAGTACTTC. Full variable domain (remainder filled in from reference TRBV5-6 and TRBJ2-7): DAGVTQSPTHLIKTRGQQVTLRCSPKSGHDTVSWYQQALGQGPQFIFQYYEEEERQRGNFPDRFSGHQFPNYSSELNVNALLLGDSALYLCASSFHRGYEQYFGPGTRLTVT.

V is TRBV5-6 and J is TRBJ2-7, with TRBD1 as a possible D gene (6 bases). Germline CDR1 is SGHDT and CDR2 is YYEEEE. This CDR3 region has 13 residues. V lost 4 bases and J 3 bases, leaving 11 bases between the germline ends. CDR3 DNA sequence: TGTGCCAGCAGCACGACAGGTTTCTACGAGCAGTACTTC. This sequence encodes CASSTTGFYEQYF.

The chain employs TRBV29-1 and TRBJ2-3, with 7 bases that match TRBD2. V was pared by 4 bases and J by 4 bases, with 2 bases of the junction left unmatched. Germline V gene lookup returns CDR1 SQVTM and CDR2 ANQGSEA. The CDR3 has 12 amino acids. The CDR3 loop reads CSVVGGADTQYF. CDR3 sequence (DNA): TGCAGCGTTGTGGGGGGGGCAGATACGCAGTATTTT.

The rearrangement links TRBV2 to TRBJ2-5, with no clear D. CDR1 and CDR2 from the germline V gene are SNHLY and FYNNEI. The CDR3 extends over 11 amino acids. V gave up 7 bases and J gave up 0 bases, with 3 bases separating them. The CDR3 here is CASKYQETQYF. CDR3 sequence (DNA): TGTGCCAGCAAGTACCAAGAGACCCAGTACTTC.

The rearrangement joins TRBV19 to TRBJ1-2; 7 bases match TRBD1. With V trimmed by 7 bases and J by 8 bases, 10 bases remained unmatched. This CDR3 has 13 amino acids. Germline lookup yields CDR1 LNHDA and CDR2 SQIVND (reference sequence). The CDR3 bases are TGTGCCAGTACGGGGACAGATTTGTACGGCTACACCTTC. Translation gives CASTGTDLYGYTF.

This sequence joins TRBV10-3 and TRBJ1-2, with 7 bases lining up with TRBD1. The junction had 10 bases not matched to a gene; V was cut back by 4 bases and J by 5 bases. Germline V gene data show CDR1 as ENHRY and CDR2 as SYGVKD. CDR3 length: 15 residues. The CDR3 DNA follows: TGTGCCATCAGTGGGTCGGGGACAGTTCGGTATGGCTACACCTTC. Translation: CAISGSGTVRYGYTF.

This chain uses TRBV12-5 with TRBJ1-4, with D perhaps TRBD1 (6 bases). The CDR3 covers 19 residues. CDR1 and CDR2 from the germline V gene are LGHNT and FRNRAP. V dropped 1 base and J dropped 7 bases, with 25 bases sitting between them. The CDR3 coding sequence is TGTGCTAGTGGTTTGGGCCAGCGGGGTGGGGGGCCCCAGGGTGAAAAACTGTTTTTT. Its translation is CASGLGQRGGGPQGEKLFF.

The genes are TRBV11-2 and TRBJ1-3; D remains ambiguous. This CDR3 is 15 amino acids long. The germline V gene encodes CDR1 SGHAT and CDR2 FQNNGV. The V and J ends lost 1 base and 7 bases respectively, with 14 bases between them. This CDR3 is CASSLVSAFGNTIYF. CDR3 DNA sequence: TGTGCCAGCAGCTTAGTGTCAGCCTTTGGGAACACCATATATTTT. Looking up the rest from reference TRBV11-2 and TRBJ1-3 gives the full variable domain: EAGVAQSPRYKIIEKRQSVAFWCNPISGHATLYWYQQILGQGPKLLIQFQNNGVVDDSQLPKDRFSAERLKGVDSTLKIQPAKLEDSAVYLCASSLVSAFGNTIYFGEGSWLTVV.

About this clone: This CDR3 is also generated by other DNA sequences in the sample. The chain has TRBV20-1 and TRBJ2-1; D is unresolved. V lost 6 bases to trimming and J lost 6 bases, with 6 bases between them. Germline V CDR1 and CDR2: DFQATT, SNEGSKA (reference sequence). The CDR3 consists of 10 residues. CDR3 loop: CSAWGNEQFF. CDR3 in DNA: TGCAGTGCGTGGGGCAATGAGCAGTTCTTC.

The chain combines TRBV29-1 with TRBJ2-7; unclear D gene. The V end lost 3 bases, the J end lost 6 bases, and 12 bases lay between the germline ends. There are 12 residues in the CDR3. Germline CDR1 and CDR2: SQVTM and ANQGSEA. The CDR3 protein is CSVERSAREQYF. The CDR3 DNA sequence: TGCAGCGTTGAGAGATCGGCCCGCGAGCAGTACTTC.

In regard to this clone: One end of the junction varies from germline; a read error may be responsible. V and J are TRBV6-4 and TRBJ1-6, with a possible D match to TRBD1 (6 bases). Germline V CDR1 and CDR2: MRHNA, SNTAGT. The CDR3 runs 18 residues. CDR3: CASSYSRGGGGINSPLHF. In DNA form, the CDR3 reads TGTGCCAGCAGTTACTCAAGGGGTGGAGGGGGAATTAATTCACCCCTCCACTTT.